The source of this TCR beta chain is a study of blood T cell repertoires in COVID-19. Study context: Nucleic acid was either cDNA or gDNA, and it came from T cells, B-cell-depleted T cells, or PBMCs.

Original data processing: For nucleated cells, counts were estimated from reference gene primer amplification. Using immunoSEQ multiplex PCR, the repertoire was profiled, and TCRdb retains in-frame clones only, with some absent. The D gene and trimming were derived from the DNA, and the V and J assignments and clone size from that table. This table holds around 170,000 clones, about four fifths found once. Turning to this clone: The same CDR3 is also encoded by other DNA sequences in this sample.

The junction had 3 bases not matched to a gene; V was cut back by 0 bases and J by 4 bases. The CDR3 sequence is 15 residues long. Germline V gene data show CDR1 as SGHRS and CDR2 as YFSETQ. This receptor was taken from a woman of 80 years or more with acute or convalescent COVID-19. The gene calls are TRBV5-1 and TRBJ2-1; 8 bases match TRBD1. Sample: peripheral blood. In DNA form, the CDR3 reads TGCGCCAGCAGCTTGGCCGGGACAGGATACAATGAGCAGTTCTTC. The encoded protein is CASSLAGTGYNEQFF. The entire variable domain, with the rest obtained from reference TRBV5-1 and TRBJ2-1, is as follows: KAGVTQTPRYLIKTRGQQVTLSCSPISGHRSVSWYQQTPGQGLQFLFEYFSETQRNKGNFPGRFSGRQFSNSRSEMNVSTLELGDSALYLCASSLAGTGYNEQFFGPGTRLTVL.